This T cell receptor (beta chain) originates from a study of long-term antiretroviral therapy in people with HIV. Whole-study context: The earliest samples came about a decade before the 2015 immediate-ART recommendation. Findings and caveats of the study: Investigators report no available data on ART adherence, viral resistance or therapy changes. Every time point showed a repertoire led by clones expanded before ART.

The CDR3 loop spans 15 amino acids. The germline gives CDR1 LNHDA, CDR2 SQIVND (reference sequence). V was cut by 3 bases and J by 5 bases, with 11 bases left in between. Investigators performed immunoSEQ version v3.0 at survey level. About 40,000-55,000 T-cell genomes per sample were the sequencing target. Produced via immunoSEQ multiplex PCR; TCRdb's table is partial and in-frame only. The table has 30,000 to 40,000 clones, roughly 85% seen once. About this clone itself: Antigen: not known.

The receptor's source is a man aged 18 to 29 with HIV. The sequencing used unsorted PBMCs, collected 2.2 years after starting antiretroviral therapy. This sequence joins TRBV19 and TRBJ1-6; perhaps TRBD1 as D (5 bases). The CDR3 sequence is CASSILTADNSPLHF. The CDR3 DNA follows: TGTGCCAGTAGTATTTTGACAGCCGATAATTCACCCCTCCACTTT.